This entry is about one T cell receptor (beta chain). This entry comes from a study of blood T cell repertoires in COVID-19. Study context: Sources were T cells, B-cell-depleted T cells, or PBMCs; the material itself was cDNA or gDNA.

V was clipped by 8 bases and J by 7 bases, with 12 bases between them. Germline V CDR1 and CDR2: MDHEN, SYDVKM. This CDR3 is built from 11 residues. In the study's own analysis: For nucleated cells, counts were estimated from reference gene primer amplification. Assay: immunoSEQ multiplex PCR; the TCRdb copy retains only in-frame clones and omits some. The V and J calls and clone size were taken over from that table, and D and trimming were inferred from the DNA. This sample has over 110,000 clones, with about four fifths found just once. This TCR was recovered from a man between 65 and 79 years old who had recovered from COVID-19. Sequencing was done on a sample of peripheral blood. The V and J genes are TRBV28 and TRBJ2-7; possible D gene TRBD2, 6 bases. The CDR3 nucleotides read TGTGCCAGCGGGGACTTTTTTGAGCAGTACTTC. Translating it yields CASGDFFEQYF. Together with reference TRBV28 and TRBJ2-7, the CDR3 gives the full variable domain: DVKVTQSSRYLVKRTGEKVFLECVQDMDHENMFWYRQDPGLGLRLIYFSYDVKMKEKGDIPEGYSVSREKKERFSLILESASTNQTSMYLCASGDFFEQYFGPGTRLTVT.